This T cell receptor (beta chain) was retrieved from a study of T cell changes during pregnancy in multiple sclerosis. This CDR3 contains 15 residues. Looked up from germline, CDR1 is GTSNPN and CDR2 is SVGIG (reference sequence). V gave up 0 bases and J gave up 6 bases, with 18 bases separating them. Here immunoSEQ multiplex PCR was the method, and the copy in TCRdb shows in-frame clones only, minus some. The data contain approximately 65,000 clones, 90% to 95% of them seen just once; the ten biggest clones take up roughly 1.5%. This TCR was recovered from a female donor in good health, enrolled as a control in a pregnancy study. V gene TRBV30 combines with J gene TRBJ2-7, with a weak D call TRBD1 (6 bases). The sequenced sample was peripheral blood, obtained in the third trimester of pregnancy. CDR3 amino acids: CAWSVWDTTVSEQYF. The DNA for the CDR3 is TGTGCCTGGAGTGTGTGGGACACCACAGTTAGCGAGCAGTACTTC. Using reference TRBV30 and TRBJ2-7 for the parts outside the CDR3, the full variable domain is SQTIHQWPATLVQPVGSPLSLECTVEGTSNPNLYWYRQAAGRGLQLLFYSVGIGQISSEVPQNLSASRPQDRQFILSSKKLLLSDSGFYLCAWSVWDTTVSEQYFGPGTRLTVT.